Listed below are T cell receptor beta chains from one sample, sequenced in a study of T cells in Graves' hyperthyroidism and ophthalmopathy. A single record per CDR3 protein comes from TCRdb applying MiXCR to the multiplex PCR reads. There are 300,000 to 350,000 distinct CDR3 sequences in the sample; around 14% occur only once, and just under 25% lies in the top ten. Sequencing input: blood. Receptor source: a woman aged 25 to 39 with Graves' hyperthyroidism. Each CDR3 is given with its conserved first and last residue. The order of the fields is clone size, J gene, D gene, V gene, CDR3 DNA, CDR3 protein. A D gene is named only where the DNA matches it firmly. Only part of the rows carry a size: once, few, many, or a class if the clone is expanded.

many	TRBJ1-1	.	TRBV29-1	TGCAGCGTTGACGGGCAGGAAGCTTTCTTT	CSVDGQEAFF
many	TRBJ2-7	.	TRBV6-6	TGTGCCAGCAGTTACTCGTGGGGCTCAAGCTCCTACGAGCAGTACTTC	CASSYSWGSSSYEQYF
many	TRBJ1-4	TRBD1	TRBV28	TGTGCCAGCACGGGACAGAGGGTTCTAAAAGGGGAAAAACTGTTTTTT	CASTGQRVLKGEKLFF
.	TRBJ2-7	.	TRBV28	TGTGCCAGCAGTGGCGCCAGCGCCGGGGACTACGAGCAGTACTTC	CASSGASAGDYEQYF
many	TRBJ2-5	TRBD2	TRBV7-2	TGTGCCAGCAGCCCAGGACTAGCGGGCCCGTACTTC	CASSPGLAGPYF
many	TRBJ2-5	.	TRBV18	TGTGCCAGCTCACCAAATCGAGAGACCCAGTACTTC	CASSPNRETQYF
many	TRBJ1-5	.	TRBV2	TGTGCCAGCAGTGTGCGTTCACAGACAAGCAATCAGCCCCAGCATTTT	CASSVRSQTSNQPQHF
once	TRBJ1-2	.	TRBV28	TGTGCCAGCAGTTACGACCGAGACAACTATGGCTACACCTTC	CASSYDRDNYGYTF
many	TRBJ2-7	.	TRBV7-2	TGTGCCAGCAGCTTAGACAGCGGGTACGGCGAGCAGTACTTC	CASSLDSGYGEQYF
few	TRBJ2-5	.	TRBV7-2	TGTGCCAGCAGCTTAAGTCGGGGGGCGGAGACCCAGTACTTC	CASSLSRGAETQYF
many	TRBJ2-2	.	TRBV11-2	TGTGCCAGCAGCCCGGACTCCCTCAACACCGGGGAGCTGTTTTTT	CASSPDSLNTGELFF
.	TRBJ2-3	.	TRBV18	TGTGCCAGCTCACCTACGGGGGAACCAGATACGCAGTATTTT	CASSPTGEPDTQYF
.	TRBJ2-1	TRBD1	TRBV6-2/TRBV6-3	TGTGCCAGCAGTGGGGGACAGGGGGTTTCCTACAATGAGCAGCTCTTC	CASSGGQGVSYNEQLF
many	TRBJ2-7	TRBD1	TRBV29-1	TGCAGCGTTGAAGACTGGACAGGGGGCGGCTACGAGCAGTACTTC	CSVEDWTGGGYEQYF
few	TRBJ1-4	.	TRBV7-9	TGTGCCAGCAGTACAATGCAGGGTGTTTGGGAAAAACTGTTTTTT	CASSTMQGVWEKLFF
.	TRBJ2-3	.	TRBV19	TGTGCCAGTAGGGTGCCAGGGGAGAGTGCAGATACGCAGTATTTT	CASRVPGESADTQYF
many	TRBJ1-1	TRBD1	TRBV20-1	TGCAGTGCTACCCCCCTAGGTAGACAGGGGGCGAGGAACACTGAAGCTTTCTTT	CSATPLGRQGARNTEAFF
many	TRBJ2-5	TRBD2	TRBV12-3/TRBV12-4	TGTGCCAGCGGTATAGCGGGAGCGGTCGGAGAGACCCAGTACTTC	CASGIAGAVGETQYF
few	TRBJ1-5	.	TRBV2	TGTGCCAGCAGTCATCTAGACGTGGGCAATCAGCCCCAGCATTTT	CASSHLDVGNQPQHF